The sequence of this T cell receptor beta chain was determined in a study of spatial heterogeneity in lung cancer. General study results and limits: Mutation tallies in tumors tracked expanded intratumoral alpha and beta TCR counts.

The sample's time point: sample taken at primary tumor resection. V shed 4 bases and J 2 bases; nucleotides not matched to a gene: 8. CDR3 length equals 17 residues. CDR1 SGHTA and CDR2 FQGNSA come from the germline V gene. This clonotype was found many times. The antigen is undetermined. One entry per CDR3 protein, called by TCRdb with MiXCR from the 5' RACE reads. The sample carries about 9,600 distinct CDR3 sequences, 6.3% recorded once. This receptor was obtained from a female donor with early-stage non-small cell lung cancer. V is TRBV7-2 and J is TRBJ2-3; 11 nucleotides line up with TRBD2. This specimen was lung tumor tissue, taken at surgery. The DNA of the CDR3 is TGTGCCAGCAGCTCCCGTATTAGCGGGAGGGCCACAGATACGCAGTATTTT. Protein sequence: CASSSRISGRATDTQYF. The complete variable domain, with remaining parts taken from reference TRBV7-2 and TRBJ2-3, reads GAGVSQSPSNKVTEKGKDVELRCDPISGHTALYWYRQSLGQGLEFLIYFQGNSAPDKSGLPSDRFSAERTGGSVSTLTIQRTQQEDSAVYLCASSSRISGRATDTQYFGPGTRLTVL.